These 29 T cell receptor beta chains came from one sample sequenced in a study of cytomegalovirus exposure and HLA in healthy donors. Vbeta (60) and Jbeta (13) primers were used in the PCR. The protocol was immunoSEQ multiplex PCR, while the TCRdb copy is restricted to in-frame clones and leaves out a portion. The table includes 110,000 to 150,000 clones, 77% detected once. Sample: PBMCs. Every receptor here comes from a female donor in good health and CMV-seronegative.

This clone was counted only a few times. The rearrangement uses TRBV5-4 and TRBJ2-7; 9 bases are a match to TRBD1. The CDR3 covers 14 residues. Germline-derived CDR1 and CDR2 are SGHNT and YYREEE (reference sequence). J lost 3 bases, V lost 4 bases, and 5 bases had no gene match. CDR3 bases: TGTGCCAGCAGCCCACGACAGGGGGACTACGAGCAGTACTTC. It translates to CASSPRQGDYEQYF.

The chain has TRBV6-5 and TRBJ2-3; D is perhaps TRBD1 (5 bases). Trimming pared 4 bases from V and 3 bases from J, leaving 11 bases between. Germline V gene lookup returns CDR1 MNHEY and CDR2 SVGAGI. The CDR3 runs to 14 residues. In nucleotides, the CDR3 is TGTGCCAGCAGTTTTCAGGGCACAACAGATACGCAGTATTTT. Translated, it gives CASSFQGTTDTQYF.

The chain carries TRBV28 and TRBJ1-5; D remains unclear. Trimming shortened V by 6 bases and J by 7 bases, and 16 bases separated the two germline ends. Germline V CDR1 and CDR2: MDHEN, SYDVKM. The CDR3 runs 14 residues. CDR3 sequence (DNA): TGTGCCAGCAGCCGGCCCCCGGGAGACCAGCCCCAGCATTTT. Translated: CASSRPPGDQPQHF.

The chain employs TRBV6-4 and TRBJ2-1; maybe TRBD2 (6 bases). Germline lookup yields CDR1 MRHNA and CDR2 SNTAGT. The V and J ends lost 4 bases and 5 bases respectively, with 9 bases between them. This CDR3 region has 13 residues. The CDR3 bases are TGTGCCAGCAGTGGAGGAGGGCACAATGAGCAGTTCTTC. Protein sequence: CASSGGGHNEQFF.

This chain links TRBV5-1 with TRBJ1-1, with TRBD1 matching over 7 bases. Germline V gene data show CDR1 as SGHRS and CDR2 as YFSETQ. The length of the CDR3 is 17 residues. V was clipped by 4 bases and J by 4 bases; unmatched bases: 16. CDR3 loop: CASSLGTVSPRGTEAFF. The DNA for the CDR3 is TGCGCCAGCAGCCTTGGGACAGTAAGCCCTCGGGGCACTGAAGCTTTCTTT.

This CDR3 is CASSGQGARYEQYF. The DNA for the CDR3 is TGTGCCAGCAGTGGGCAGGGGGCCCGCTACGAGCAGTACTTC. The J gene is TRBJ2-7, the V gene TRBV2, with 8 bases lining up with TRBD1. The CDR3 runs to 14 residues. From germline, CDR1 is SNHLY and CDR2 FYNNEI. V lost 4 bases, J lost 3 bases, and 5 bases stayed unmatched.

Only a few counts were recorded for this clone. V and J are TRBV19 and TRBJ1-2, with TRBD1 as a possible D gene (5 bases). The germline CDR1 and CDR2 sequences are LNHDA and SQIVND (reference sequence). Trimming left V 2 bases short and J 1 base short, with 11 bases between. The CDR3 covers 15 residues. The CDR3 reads CASSITGRLNYGYTF. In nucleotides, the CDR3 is TGTGCCAGTAGTATAACAGGCCGGCTTAACTATGGCTACACCTTC.

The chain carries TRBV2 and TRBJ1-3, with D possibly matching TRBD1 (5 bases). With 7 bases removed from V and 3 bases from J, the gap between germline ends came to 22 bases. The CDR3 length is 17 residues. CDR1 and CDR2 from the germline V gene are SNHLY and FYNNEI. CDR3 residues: CASTRDLGQGGGNTIYF. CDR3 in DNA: TGTGCCAGCACAAGAGACTTAGGGCAGGGTGGTGGAAACACCATATATTTT.

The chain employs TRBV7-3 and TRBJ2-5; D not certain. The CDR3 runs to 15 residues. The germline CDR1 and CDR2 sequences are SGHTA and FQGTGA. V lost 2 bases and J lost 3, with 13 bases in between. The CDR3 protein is CASSLFRAREETQYF. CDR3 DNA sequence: TGTGCCAGCAGCTTATTTCGCGCCCGCGAAGAGACCCAGTACTTC.

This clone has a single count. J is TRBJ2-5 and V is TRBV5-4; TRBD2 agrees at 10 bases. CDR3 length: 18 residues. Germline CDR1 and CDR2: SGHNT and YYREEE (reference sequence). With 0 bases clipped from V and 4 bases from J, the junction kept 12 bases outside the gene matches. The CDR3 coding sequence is TGTGCCAGCAGCTTGGCCGGAGGTAGCGGGAGGTTCGGAGAGACCCAGTACTTC. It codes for CASSLAGGSGRFGETQYF.

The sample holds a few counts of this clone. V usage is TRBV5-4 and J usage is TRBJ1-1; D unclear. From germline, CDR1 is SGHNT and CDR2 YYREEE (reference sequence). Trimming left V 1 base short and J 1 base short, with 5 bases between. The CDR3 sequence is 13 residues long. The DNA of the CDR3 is TGTGCCAGCAGCTTGTCTCCGAACACTGAAGCTTTCTTT. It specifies CASSLSPNTEAFF. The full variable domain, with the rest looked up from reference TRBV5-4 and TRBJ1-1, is ETGVTQSPTHLIKTRGQQVTLRCSSQSGHNTVSWYQQALGQGPQFIFQYYREEENGRGNFPPRFSGLQFPNYSSELNVNALELDDSALYLCASSLSPNTEAFFGQGTRLTVV.

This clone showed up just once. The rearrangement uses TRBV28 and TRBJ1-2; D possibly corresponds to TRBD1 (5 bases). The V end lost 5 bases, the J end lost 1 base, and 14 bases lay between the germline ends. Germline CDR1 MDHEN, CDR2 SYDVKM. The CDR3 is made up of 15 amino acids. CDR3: CASSKSTVYNYGYTF. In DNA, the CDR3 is TGTGCCAGCAGTAAATCGACAGTCTATAACTATGGCTACACCTTC.

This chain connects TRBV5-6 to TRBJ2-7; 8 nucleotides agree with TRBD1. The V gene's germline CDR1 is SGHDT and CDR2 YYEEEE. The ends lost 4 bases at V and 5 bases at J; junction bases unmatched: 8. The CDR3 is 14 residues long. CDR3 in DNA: TGTGCCAGCAGCCTGGGTGGACAGGGCGACGAGCAGTACTTC. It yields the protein CASSLGGQGDEQYF.

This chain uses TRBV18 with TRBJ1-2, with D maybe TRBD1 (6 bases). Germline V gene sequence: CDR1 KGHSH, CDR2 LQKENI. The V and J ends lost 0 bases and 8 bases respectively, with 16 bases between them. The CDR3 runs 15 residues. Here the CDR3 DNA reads TGTGCCAGCTCACCACCGAGCAGGGGCGAGAGCGGCTACACCTTC. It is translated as CASSPPSRGESGYTF.

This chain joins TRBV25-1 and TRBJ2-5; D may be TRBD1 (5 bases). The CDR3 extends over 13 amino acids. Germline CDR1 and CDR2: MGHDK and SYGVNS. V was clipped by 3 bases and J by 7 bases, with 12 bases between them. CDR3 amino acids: CASSDAGQRTQYF. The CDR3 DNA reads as TGTGCCAGCAGTGATGCAGGGCAGAGGACCCAGTACTTC.

The CDR3 DNA follows: TGCGCCAGCAACCCCGGGACAGGGGGCGGCACTGAAGCTTTCTTT. As protein: CASNPGTGGGTEAFF. The chain recombines TRBV5-1 with TRBJ1-1; TRBD1 matches 12 bases. V lost 6 bases, J lost 4 bases, and 7 bases stayed unmatched. Germline V gene lookup returns CDR1 SGHRS and CDR2 YFSETQ. The CDR3 spans 15 residues.

The CDR3: CASSLQTSGRANEQFF. The CDR3 DNA follows: TGCGCCAGCAGCTTGCAGACTAGCGGGAGGGCCAATGAGCAGTTCTTC. The chain uses TRBV5-1 and TRBJ2-1; 14 bases fit TRBD2. The CDR3 runs to 16 residues. CDR1 and CDR2 (germline): SGHRS, YFSETQ. V lost 1 base, J lost 6 bases, and 3 bases stayed unmatched.

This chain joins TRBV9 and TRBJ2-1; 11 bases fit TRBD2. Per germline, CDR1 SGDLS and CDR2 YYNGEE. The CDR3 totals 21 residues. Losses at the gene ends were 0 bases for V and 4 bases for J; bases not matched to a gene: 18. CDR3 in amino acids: CASSVAGGELAGGSTYNEQFF. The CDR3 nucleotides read TGTGCCAGCAGCGTAGCGGGAGGGGAGCTAGCGGGAGGCTCCACTTACAATGAGCAGTTCTTC.

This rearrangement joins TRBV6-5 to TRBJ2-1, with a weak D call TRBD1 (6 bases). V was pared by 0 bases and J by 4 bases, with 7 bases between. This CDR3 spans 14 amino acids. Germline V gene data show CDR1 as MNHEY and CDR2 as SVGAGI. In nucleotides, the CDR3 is TGTGCCAGCAGTTACTCCGGACAGTACAATGAGCAGTTCTTC. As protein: CASSYSGQYNEQFF.

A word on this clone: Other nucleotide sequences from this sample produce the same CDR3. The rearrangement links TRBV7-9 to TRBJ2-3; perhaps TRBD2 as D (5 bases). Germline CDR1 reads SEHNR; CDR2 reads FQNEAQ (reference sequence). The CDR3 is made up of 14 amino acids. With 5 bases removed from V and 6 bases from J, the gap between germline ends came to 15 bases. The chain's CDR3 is CASSRQPGTDTQYF. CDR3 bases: TGTGCCAGCAGCCGCCAACCGGGAACGGATACGCAGTATTTT.

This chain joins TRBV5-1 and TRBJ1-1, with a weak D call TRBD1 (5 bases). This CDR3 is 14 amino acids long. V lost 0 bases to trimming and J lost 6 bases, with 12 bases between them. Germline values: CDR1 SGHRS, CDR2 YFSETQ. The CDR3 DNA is TGCGCCAGCAGCTTGGTGGCCCCGGGGGCTGAAGCTTTCTTT. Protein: CASSLVAPGAEAFF. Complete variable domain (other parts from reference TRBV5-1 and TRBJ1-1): KAGVTQTPRYLIKTRGQQVTLSCSPISGHRSVSWYQQTPGQGLQFLFEYFSETQRNKGNFPGRFSGRQFSNSRSEMNVSTLELGDSALYLCASSLVAPGAEAFFGQGTRLTVV.

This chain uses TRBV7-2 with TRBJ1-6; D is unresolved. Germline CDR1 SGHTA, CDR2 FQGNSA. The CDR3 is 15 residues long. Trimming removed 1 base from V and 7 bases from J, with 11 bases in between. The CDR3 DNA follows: TGTGCCAGCAGCTTAGGGGCAGGTGCAAATTCACCCCTCCACTTT. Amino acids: CASSLGAGANSPLHF.

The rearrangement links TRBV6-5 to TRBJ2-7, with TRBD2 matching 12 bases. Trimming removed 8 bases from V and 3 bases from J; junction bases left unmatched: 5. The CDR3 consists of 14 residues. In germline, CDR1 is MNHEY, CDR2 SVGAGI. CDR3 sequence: CASGLTSGSYEQYF. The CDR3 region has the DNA TGTGCCAGCGGGTTGACTAGCGGGAGCTACGAGCAGTACTTC.

CDR3 DNA: TGTGCCACTAGACCCGCGGGACAGCGTAGGATTCCTGTTCAGCCCCAGCATTTT. It encodes CATRPAGQRRIPVQPQHF. The rearrangement joins TRBV28 to TRBJ1-5, with TRBD1 matching 7 bases. CDR1 and CDR2 from the germline V gene are MDHEN and SYDVKM. The CDR3 spans 18 residues. Germline trimming cut 10 bases from V and 6 bases from J; bases unmatched to any gene: 24. Variable domain in full (rest from reference TRBV28 and TRBJ1-5): DVKVTQSSRYLVKRTGEKVFLECVQDMDHENMFWYRQDPGLGLRLIYFSYDVKMKEKGDIPEGYSVSREKKERFSLILESASTNQTSMYLCATRPAGQRRIPVQPQHFGDGTRLSIL.

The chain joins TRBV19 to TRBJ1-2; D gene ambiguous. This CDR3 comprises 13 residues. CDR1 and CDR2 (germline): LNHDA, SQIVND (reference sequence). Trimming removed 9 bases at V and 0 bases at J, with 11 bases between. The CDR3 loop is CARFWQANYGYTF. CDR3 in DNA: TGTGCCAGGTTTTGGCAAGCTAACTATGGCTACACCTTC.

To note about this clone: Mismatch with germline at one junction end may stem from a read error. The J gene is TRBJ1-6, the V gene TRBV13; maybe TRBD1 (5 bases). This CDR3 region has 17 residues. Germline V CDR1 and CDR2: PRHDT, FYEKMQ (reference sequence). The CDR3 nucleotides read TGTGCCAGCGGCTTAGGAGTTATCCCCAGGGTGGATTCACCCCTCCACTTT. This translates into CASGLGVIPRVDSPLHF. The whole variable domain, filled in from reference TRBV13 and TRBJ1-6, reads AAGVIQSPRHLIKEKRETATLKCYPIPRHDTVYWYQQGPGQDPQFLISFYEKMQSDKGSIPDRFSAQQFSDYHSELNMSSLELGDSALYFCASGLGVIPRVDSPLHFGNGTRLTVT.

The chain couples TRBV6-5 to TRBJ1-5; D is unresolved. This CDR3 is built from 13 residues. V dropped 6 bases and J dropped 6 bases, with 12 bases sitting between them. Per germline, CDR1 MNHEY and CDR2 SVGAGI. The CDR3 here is CASSYDSGQPQHF. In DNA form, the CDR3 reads TGTGCCAGCAGCTATGACTCCGGTCAGCCCCAGCATTTT.

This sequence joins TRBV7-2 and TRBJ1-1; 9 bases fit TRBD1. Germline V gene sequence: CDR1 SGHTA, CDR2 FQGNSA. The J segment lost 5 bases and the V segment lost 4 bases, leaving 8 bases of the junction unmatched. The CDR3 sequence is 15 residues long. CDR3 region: CASSSLQGAGTEAFF. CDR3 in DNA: TGTGCCAGCAGCTCATTACAGGGGGCCGGAACTGAAGCTTTCTTT. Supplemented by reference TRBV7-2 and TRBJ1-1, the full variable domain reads GAGVSQSPSNKVTEKGKDVELRCDPISGHTALYWYRQSLGQGLEFLIYFQGNSAPDKSGLPSDRFSAERTGGSVSTLTIQRTQQEDSAVYLCASSSLQGAGTEAFFGQGTRLTVV.

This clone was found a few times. The DNA of the CDR3 is TGTGCCACCTGGGACAGGGGGCCTGGCAGCGAGCAGTACTTC. It codes for CATWDRGPGSEQYF. V is TRBV7-9 and J is TRBJ2-7, with 12 bases lining up with TRBD1. V was pared by 10 bases and J by 6 bases, with 10 bases of the junction left unmatched. CDR1 is SEHNR, CDR2 FQNEAQ, per germline (reference sequence). The length of the CDR3 is 14 residues.